These 2 T cell receptor beta chains originate from one sample sequenced in a study of Tregs in tolerant kidney transplant recipients. This table comes from immunoSEQ multiplex PCR, and its TCRdb copy is limited to in-frame clones, with some not included. Of over 60,000 clones listed, less than 90% are singletons. The sample was CD4+ T cells from blood. These TCRs come from a human donor in good health.

Worth noting for this clone: The same CDR3 also results from other DNA sequences found in this sample. The chain has TRBV4-2 and TRBJ2-3; D uncertain. The CDR3 sequence is 14 residues long. CDR1 and CDR2 from the germline V gene are LGHNA and YNFKEQ. The V end was cut by 0 bases, the J end by 2 bases, with 6 bases between. The CDR3 region has the DNA TGTGCCAGCAGCCAAGAGGCAGACACAGATACGCAGTATTTT. Protein product: CASSQEADTDTQYF.

J is TRBJ2-6 and V is TRBV2; 8 bases are shared with TRBD2. CDR1 and CDR2 (germline): SNHLY, FYNNEI. CDR3 length equals 16 residues. Trimming removed 5 bases from V and 4 bases from J; junction bases left unmatched: 7. The CDR3 coding sequence is TGTGCCAGCAGTAGCTCCGGGGGGGCCGGGGCCAACGTCCTGACTTTC. Its protein product is CASSSSGGAGANVLTF.